Included here is one T cell receptor beta chain sequence, with context. These data come from a study of T cell responses to AZD1222 COVID-19 vaccine. Repertoires were generated with immunoSEQ multiplex PCR, while TCRdb's copy carries only in-frame clones and drops some. The data hold about 80,000 clones, with 80% to 90% observed a single time. This TCR was sampled from an adult who received the AZD1222 COVID-19 vaccine. The sequenced sample was peripheral blood, obtained 28 days after the second AZD1222 dose.

The CDR3 DNA reads TGTGCCAGCAGCTTAACCCCGACCTGGGGGAACTCCTACGAGCAGTACTTC. This codes for CASSLTPTWGNSYEQYF. The chain employs TRBV7-3 and TRBJ2-7; D may be TRBD1 or TRBD2 (5 bases each). Germline-derived CDR1 and CDR2 are SGHTA and FQGTGA. V was clipped by 0 bases and J by 0 bases, with 15 bases between them. The length of the CDR3 is 17 residues.